Listed here are 7 T cell receptor beta chains from one sample, sequenced in a study of T cell repertoires in cytomegalovirus infection. TCRdb reprocessed the reads with MiXCR, giving one entry per CDR3 protein. The sample holds about 700,000 distinct CDR3 sequences, around a third seen once. Antigen specificity for these receptors is unknown. The sequencing here drew on cultured PBMCs, taken from culture after CMV antigen stimulation. The source of these receptors is a human donor in good health (CMV status not recorded). Some clones in this sample may be carry-over from other donors' samples.

The rearrangement joins TRBV7-6 to TRBJ2-1; 9 bases fit TRBD1. Unmatched junction bases numbered 7, after V lost 5 bases and J lost 2 bases. The CDR3 contains 16 residues. The V gene's germline CDR1 is SGHVS and CDR2 FNYEAQ. CDR3 residues: CASSEGGTGPYNEQFF. The CDR3 DNA follows: TGTGCCAGCAGCGAAGGCGGGACAGGGCCCTACAATGAGCAGTTCTTC.

This chain uses TRBV7-2 with TRBJ2-3, with D unresolved. With 5 bases removed from V and 6 bases from J, the gap between germline ends came to 24 bases. This CDR3 spans 17 amino acids. From germline, CDR1 is SGHTA and CDR2 FQGNSA. The chain's CDR3 is CASSPAREKLSPDTQYF. CDR3 coding DNA: TGTGCCAGCAGCCCAGCCCGCGAAAAGCTGTCACCCGATACGCAGTATTTT.

The genes are TRBV7-2 and TRBJ1-3, with D possibly matching TRBD1 (6 bases). V lost 7 bases and J lost 3, with 16 bases in between. Germline loops: CDR1 SGHTA, CDR2 FQGNSA. This CDR3 is built from 15 residues. The CDR3 reads CASTSMGGLGNTIYF. The DNA of the CDR3 is TGTGCCAGCACCTCGATGGGGGGGCTTGGAAACACCATATATTTT.

The chain combines TRBV6-1 with TRBJ1-6, with D possibly being TRBD1 (5 bases). The CDR3 runs to 16 residues. Per germline, CDR1 MNHNS and CDR2 SASEGT. Trimming stripped 6 bases from V and 10 bases from J, with 22 bases between. The CDR3 bases are TGTGCCAGCAGGAAGCTTGGGACCGCGGTCCTCTCACCCCTCCACTTT. It yields the protein CASRKLGTAVLSPLHF.

This clonotype was counted a few times. The chain uses TRBV7-2 and TRBJ1-2; a possible D gene is TRBD1 (5 bases). V lost 3 bases, J lost 5 bases, and 13 bases lay in between. This CDR3 contains 14 residues. Per the germline V gene, CDR1 is SGHTA and CDR2 is FQGNSA. The CDR3 loop is CASSLRPGEYGYTF. The DNA for the CDR3 is TGTGCCAGCAGCTTGCGCCCGGGGGAATATGGCTACACCTTC.

The rearrangement joins TRBV2 to TRBJ2-1; TRBD2 agrees at 8 bases. Germline V CDR1 and CDR2: SNHLY, FYNNEI. The CDR3 has 14 amino acids. The ends lost 5 bases at V and 10 bases at J; junction bases unmatched: 10. As DNA, the CDR3 is TGTGCCAGCAGTTCGAGGACTAGCCTAGACGAGCAGTTCTTC. It yields the protein CASSSRTSLDEQFF.

This clonotype was counted only a few times. The chain recombines TRBV28 with TRBJ2-1; the D is unclear. Germline V CDR1 and CDR2: MDHEN, SYDVKM. V was shortened by 2 bases and J by 8 bases, with 7 bases between the two germline ends. The CDR3 loop spans 12 amino acids. The DNA of the CDR3 is TGTGCCAGCAGTTTACGGGCCGATGAGCAGTTCTTC. This sequence encodes CASSLRADEQFF.